This T cell receptor (beta chain) was obtained from a study of shared clonotypes between healthy human individuals. Study-wide background: Used for every donor were three CD4 naive, three CD4 memory, two CD8 naive and one CD8 memory plate. Overall study results and limits: With a few donors compared, 4.5% to 6.5% of naive CD4 clonotypes were shared. Specimens sampled were limited to blood, with tissue repertoires likely differing.

Sequencing was performed with immunoSEQ multiplex PCR; in TCRdb, only in-frame clones are kept and a portion is missing. The table lists approximately 2.5 million clones, more than 90% of them singletons, with over 0.12% in the top ten. Concerning this clone itself: Its matching antigen is unknown.

The CDR3 has 15 residues. V lost 4 bases and J lost 4, with 16 bases in between. Germline CDR1 is MGHRA and CDR2 is YSYEKL. The sequence was obtained from a man aged 18 to 35 in good health. The V and J genes are TRBV4-1 and TRBJ1-2; possible D gene TRBD1, 5 bases. The specimen was naive CD4+ T cells sorted from blood. Subset defined: CD45RA+ positively selected. The CDR3 loop reads CASSPMGLGGYGYTF. As DNA, the CDR3 is TGCGCCAGCAGCCCAATGGGACTTGGGGGCTATGGCTACACCTTC.